This T cell receptor beta chain was recorded in a study of cytomegalovirus exposure and HLA in healthy donors. Germline-derived CDR1 and CDR2 are MGHRA and YSYEKL. CDR3 length: 18 residues. With 0 bases removed from V and 0 bases from J, the gap between germline ends came to 12 bases. PCR used 60 Vbeta primers and 13 Jbeta primers. Generated by immunoSEQ multiplex PCR, the TCRdb table keeps only in-frame clones and is missing some. The sample shows about 130,000 clones, about three quarters of them seen only once. The specimen sequenced was PBMCs. The chain joins TRBV4-1 to TRBJ1-6; D not resolved. The TCR originated in a man between 35 and 55 years old in good health and CMV-seropositive. CDR3 DNA: TGCGCCAGCAGCCAAGACGAAACCTCGAGCTCCTATAATTCACCCCTCCACTTT. Residues: CASSQDETSSSYNSPLHF.